The clone carrying this T cell receptor (beta chain) has more than one count but fewer than ten. Its antigen is unknown. The germline gives CDR1 MNHEY, CDR2 SMNVEV (reference sequence). V shed 5 bases and J shed 6 bases, with 16 bases lying between them. This CDR3 is built from 14 residues. Specified time point: pre-treatment sample, taken before nivolumab and TIL therapy. The data belong to a study of TIL therapy for anti-PD-1-resistant metastatic lung cancer. As for the study in general: Tumors carried a median 1.5 non-synonymous mutations per megabase.

The libraries were made with immunoSEQ v3. Survey-level samples got 1.5 million to 2 million read pairs; deep-level samples got roughly 4.5-6 million. TCRdb keeps only in-frame clones here, not all; method: immunoSEQ multiplex PCR. The sample contains 15,000 to 20,000 clones, 83% of which appear only once. Overall study findings and caveats: Treatment-naive, never-smoker and oncogene-addicted patients were overrepresented in this highly selected cohort.

This specimen was blood, taken at baseline. The TCR was taken from a person aged 30 to 80 with non-small cell lung cancer. This chain connects TRBV27 to TRBJ1-1; TRBD1 is a possible D gene (6 bases). CDR3 protein: CASSPQGVSAEAFF. CDR3 nucleotides: TGTGCCAGCAGTCCACAGGGTGTGAGCGCTGAAGCTTTCTTT.